These T cell receptor beta chains were read from a single sample in a study of cytomegalovirus exposure and HLA in healthy donors. TCRdb's copy holds only in-frame clones and misses some; the assay was immunoSEQ multiplex PCR. The data contain around 200,000 clones, 75% to 85% of them singletons. The sample was PBMCs. These receptors were collected from a woman aged 45-59 years in good health and CMV-seronegative. The CDR3 runs from the conserved cysteine through the conserved F or W. Fields, in order: clone size, V gene, J gene, CDR3 length, D gene, CDR3 protein, CDR3 DNA. D genes are given only for firm matches. Clone size is not always given. Where it is, it says once, few, many or a class for expanded clones.

clone_size: .; v_call: TRBV19; j_call: TRBJ1-4; cdr3_length: 12; d_call: .; cdr3_aa: CASHRQEGKLFF; cdr3_nt: TGTGCCAGTCACCGCCAGGAGGGAAAACTGTTTTTT
clone_size: .; v_call: TRBV19; j_call: TRBJ1-4; cdr3_length: 14; d_call: .; cdr3_aa: CASSLTEQSEKLFF; cdr3_nt: TGTGCCAGTAGTTTGACAGAACAGAGTGAAAAACTGTTTTTT
clone_size: .; v_call: TRBV28; j_call: TRBJ2-7; cdr3_length: 11; d_call: .; cdr3_aa: CASSPAYEQYF; cdr3_nt: TGTGCCAGCAGTCCTGCCTACGAGCAGTACTTC
clone_size: .; v_call: TRBV7-2; j_call: TRBJ2-7; cdr3_length: 13; d_call: TRBD2; cdr3_aa: CASRRGISYEQYF; cdr3_nt: TGTGCCAGCAGGCGGGGGATCTCCTACGAGCAGTACTTC
clone_size: .; v_call: TRBV7-8; j_call: TRBJ1-1; cdr3_length: 16; d_call: .; cdr3_aa: CASSLPPTAQNTEAFF; cdr3_nt: TGTGCCAGCAGCTTACCCCCGACAGCCCAGAACACTGAAGCTTTCTTT
clone_size: .; v_call: TRBV7-9; j_call: TRBJ2-2; cdr3_length: 16; d_call: TRBD1; cdr3_aa: CASSAGQGFYTGELFF; cdr3_nt: TGTGCCAGCAGTGCGGGACAGGGATTCTACACCGGGGAGCTGTTTTTT
clone_size: .; v_call: TRBV7-2; j_call: TRBJ2-3; cdr3_length: 15; d_call: TRBD1; cdr3_aa: CASSSGQGDTDTQYF; cdr3_nt: TGTGCCAGCAGCTCGGGACAGGGCGACACAGATACGCAGTATTTT
clone_size: .; v_call: TRBV13; j_call: TRBJ2-3; cdr3_length: 15; d_call: TRBD1; cdr3_aa: CASSLPGTGRDTQYF; cdr3_nt: TGTGCCAGCAGCTTACCCGGGACAGGGCGAGATACGCAGTATTTT
clone_size: .; v_call: TRBV7-9; j_call: TRBJ1-5; cdr3_length: 14; d_call: TRBD1; cdr3_aa: CASSLQGANQPQHF; cdr3_nt: TGTGCCAGCAGCTTACAGGGGGCGAATCAGCCCCAGCATTTT
clone_size: .; v_call: TRBV6-5; j_call: TRBJ2-3; cdr3_length: 15; d_call: .; cdr3_aa: CASSYSAASRDTQYF; cdr3_nt: TGTGCCAGCAGTTACTCTGCGGCTAGCAGAGATACGCAGTATTTT
clone_size: .; v_call: TRBV7-9; j_call: TRBJ1-2; cdr3_length: 14; d_call: .; cdr3_aa: CASSLVSQVTGCTF; cdr3_nt: TGTGCCAGCAGCTTAGTGTCTCAGGTTACTGGCTGCACCTTC
clone_size: .; v_call: TRBV5-4; j_call: TRBJ1-1; cdr3_length: 15; d_call: .; cdr3_aa: CASSLGNRENTEAFF; cdr3_nt: TGTGCCAGCAGCTTGGGAAACAGGGAGAACACTGAAGCTTTCTTT
clone_size: .; v_call: TRBV29-1; j_call: TRBJ2-7; cdr3_length: 12; d_call: TRBD1; cdr3_aa: CSAWDRGYEQYF; cdr3_nt: TGCAGCGCCTGGGACAGGGGCTACGAGCAGTACTTC
clone_size: .; v_call: TRBV7-9; j_call: TRBJ2-2; cdr3_length: 14; d_call: .; cdr3_aa: CASSYEVNTGGLFF; cdr3_nt: TGTGCCAGCAGCTACGAGGTGAACACCGGGGGGCTGTTTTTT
clone_size: .; v_call: TRBV13; j_call: TRBJ2-3; cdr3_length: 18; d_call: TRBD2; cdr3_aa: CASKKGLAGARSTDTQYF; cdr3_nt: TGTGCCAGCAAGAAGGGACTAGCGGGGGCCCGAAGCACAGATACGCAGTATTTT
clone_size: .; v_call: TRBV7-8; j_call: TRBJ2-7; cdr3_length: 13; d_call: TRBD2; cdr3_aa: CASSLTSSHEQYF; cdr3_nt: TGTGCCAGCAGCTTGACTAGCTCCCACGAGCAGTACTTC
clone_size: .; v_call: TRBV30; j_call: TRBJ1-3; cdr3_length: 15; d_call: .; cdr3_aa: CAWSVQTALGNTIYF; cdr3_nt: TGTGCCTGGAGTGTACAAACAGCACTAGGTAACACCATATATTTT
clone_size: few; v_call: TRBV7-9; j_call: TRBJ1-6; cdr3_length: 12; d_call: .; cdr3_aa: CASSPVNSPLHF; cdr3_nt: TGTGCCAGCAGCCCAGTTAATTCCCCCCTCCACTTT
clone_size: .; v_call: TRBV21-1; j_call: TRBJ2-7; cdr3_length: 14; d_call: .; cdr3_aa: CASSKWDCKEEQYF; cdr3_nt: TGTGCCAGCAGCAAGTGGGACTGCAAGGAGGAGCAGTACTTC
clone_size: once; v_call: TRBV6-5; j_call: TRBJ2-7; cdr3_length: 16; d_call: TRBD2; cdr3_aa: CASSYGLLAGASEQYF; cdr3_nt: TGTGCCAGCAGTTACGGGTTACTAGCGGGAGCATCCGAGCAGTACTTC
clone_size: .; v_call: TRBV15; j_call: TRBJ1-1; cdr3_length: 14; d_call: .; cdr3_aa: CATSKDGGGTEAFF; cdr3_nt: TGTGCCACCAGCAAGGACGGCGGAGGGACTGAAGCTTTCTTT
clone_size: .; v_call: TRBV19; j_call: TRBJ2-2; cdr3_length: 15; d_call: TRBD2; cdr3_aa: CASIYRGGNTGELFF; cdr3_nt: TGTGCCAGTATCTACCGGGGGGGGAACACCGGGGAGCTGTTTTTT
clone_size: .; v_call: TRBV2; j_call: TRBJ1-5; cdr3_length: 14; d_call: .; cdr3_aa: CASSELNNNQPQHF; cdr3_nt: TGTGCCAGCAGTGAGCTAAATAACAATCAGCCCCAGCATTTT
clone_size: .; v_call: TRBV14; j_call: TRBJ2-3; cdr3_length: 16; d_call: .; cdr3_aa: CASSQWRAGNTDTQYF; cdr3_nt: TGTGCCAGCAGCCAGTGGAGGGCGGGGAACACAGATACGCAGTATTTT
clone_size: .; v_call: TRBV19; j_call: TRBJ2-3; cdr3_length: 16; d_call: TRBD2; cdr3_aa: CASSMWLAGGGDTQYF; cdr3_nt: TGTGCCAGTAGTATGTGGCTAGCGGGTGGAGGGGATACGCAGTATTTT
clone_size: .; v_call: TRBV7-9; j_call: TRBJ2-3; cdr3_length: 15; d_call: TRBD2; cdr3_aa: CASSPGSGELYTQYF; cdr3_nt: TGTGCCAGCAGCCCGGGTAGCGGGGAACTGTATACGCAGTATTTT
clone_size: .; v_call: TRBV11-2; j_call: TRBJ2-5; cdr3_length: 15; d_call: .; cdr3_aa: CASSSPSLFQETQYF; cdr3_nt: TGTGCCAGCAGCTCCCCTTCCCTTTTTCAAGAGACCCAGTACTTC
clone_size: .; v_call: TRBV7-6; j_call: TRBJ2-5; cdr3_length: 16; d_call: TRBD2; cdr3_aa: CASSPGTSGTRETQYF; cdr3_nt: TGTGCCAGCAGCCCAGGGACTAGCGGGACTCGGGAGACCCAGTACTTC
clone_size: few; v_call: TRBV14; j_call: TRBJ2-1; cdr3_length: 14; d_call: .; cdr3_aa: CASSQFVSGNEQFF; cdr3_nt: TGTGCCAGCAGCCAATTTGTCTCGGGGAATGAGCAGTTCTTC
clone_size: .; v_call: TRBV28; j_call: TRBJ2-7; cdr3_length: 12; d_call: TRBD1; cdr3_aa: CASIDRAYEQYF; cdr3_nt: TGTGCCAGCATAGACAGGGCCTACGAGCAGTACTTC
clone_size: few; v_call: TRBV7-2; j_call: TRBJ2-7; cdr3_length: 14; d_call: .; cdr3_aa: CASSLDLSSYEQYF; cdr3_nt: TGTGCCAGCAGCTTAGACCTAAGCTCCTACGAGCAGTACTTC
clone_size: .; v_call: TRBV4-2; j_call: TRBJ2-2; cdr3_length: 15; d_call: .; cdr3_aa: CASTRGGANTGELFF; cdr3_nt: TGTGCCAGCACGAGGGGCGGGGCGAACACCGGGGAGCTGTTTTTT
clone_size: .; v_call: TRBV29-1; j_call: TRBJ1-2; cdr3_length: 13; d_call: TRBD1; cdr3_aa: CSVGDRVNYGYTF; cdr3_nt: TGCAGCGTTGGGGACAGGGTAAATTATGGCTACACCTTC
clone_size: .; v_call: TRBV2; j_call: TRBJ2-7; cdr3_length: 13; d_call: TRBD1; cdr3_aa: CASRERGHYEQYF; cdr3_nt: TGTGCCAGCCGAGAGAGGGGGCACTACGAGCAGTACTTC
clone_size: few; v_call: TRBV11-2; j_call: TRBJ2-7; cdr3_length: 16; d_call: .; cdr3_aa: CASSLNPLSGLDEQYF; cdr3_nt: TGTGCCAGCAGCTTAAATCCTTTATCGGGTCTTGACGAGCAGTACTTC
clone_size: .; v_call: TRBV28; j_call: TRBJ1-2; cdr3_length: 15; d_call: TRBD1; cdr3_aa: CASRTTSDRDYGYTF; cdr3_nt: TGTGCCAGTCGTACTACCTCGGACAGGGACTATGGCTACACCTTC
clone_size: .; v_call: TRBV15; j_call: TRBJ1-6; cdr3_length: 18; d_call: TRBD1; cdr3_aa: CATSRGGTGGNYNSPLHF; cdr3_nt: TGTGCCACCAGCAGGGGGGGGACAGGGGGTAACTATAATTCACCCCTCCACTTT
clone_size: .; v_call: TRBV25-1; j_call: TRBJ2-1; cdr3_length: 14; d_call: .; cdr3_aa: CASSERDLINEQFF; cdr3_nt: TGTGCCAGCAGCGAAAGGGACTTGATCAATGAGCAGTTCTTC
clone_size: .; v_call: TRBV4-3; j_call: TRBJ1-5; cdr3_length: 17; d_call: TRBD1; cdr3_aa: CASSQEGGQGGNQPQHF; cdr3_nt: TGCGCCAGCAGCCAAGAAGGGGGACAGGGAGGCAATCAGCCCCAGCATTTT
clone_size: .; v_call: TRBV2; j_call: TRBJ2-1; cdr3_length: 15; d_call: .; cdr3_aa: CASSEARTPYNEQFF; cdr3_nt: TGTGCCAGCAGTGAAGCGCGTACTCCTTACAATGAGCAGTTCTTC
clone_size: once; v_call: TRBV27; j_call: TRBJ1-6; cdr3_length: 16; d_call: .; cdr3_aa: CASSLEGSSYNSPLHF; cdr3_nt: TGTGCCAGCAGTTTAGAAGGGAGCTCCTATAATTCACCCCTCCACTTT